The subject of this entry is one TCR beta chain. Its antigen remains unidentified. Germline V gives CDR1 DFQATT, CDR2 SNEGSKA (reference sequence). With 6 bases removed from V and 6 bases from J, the gap between germline ends came to 8 bases. The CDR3 runs to 10 residues. This specimen belongs to a study of cytomegalovirus exposure and HLA in healthy donors. General study results and limits: Available immune exposure information was restricted to CMV serostatus only.

With 60 Vbeta and 13 Jbeta primers, the PCR was carried out. Profiled with immunoSEQ multiplex PCR; TCRdb holds only in-frame clones, not every one. The data contain about 150,000 clones, about 60% of them singletons. In nominal health when sampled, donors likely had unrecorded immune exposures nonetheless. The sample taken for sequencing was PBMCs. The genes are TRBV20-1 and TRBJ1-2; TRBD1 might be the D (5 bases). The TCR originated in an older woman in good health and CMV-seropositive. DNA for the CDR3: TGCAGTGCCTCGACAGATGGCTACACCTTC. Its translation: CSASTDGYTF.